This T cell receptor beta chain was retrieved from a study (dated by TCRdb to 2013 to 2016). Turning to the overall study: The study examined whether tumor-infiltrating Tregs in breast cancer are drawn from blood Tregs or arise in situ by conversion from other CD4+ T cell subsets.

Full-length TCR variable regions were amplified by 5' RACE PCR with constant-region reverse primers, and semi-nested PCR with Nested Universal Primer A was subsequently performed. The ReliaPrep RNA Cell Miniprep System was used to extract total RNA, which was then reverse transcribed into 5'RACE-ready cDNA with the SMARTer RACE 5'/3' Kit. Full-length TCR alpha and beta libraries were barcoded with multiplex adaptors and sequenced on an Illumina MiSeq. The study's processing was this. For each of nine subset-tissue groups, sequencing data from the five patients were pooled, and the groups were compared by unsupervised clustering of TCR gene usage. Repertoire similarity was calculated with the Morisita-Horn index, weighting shared sequences by their contribution to each repertoire. Through fastp at Q25 and MiXCR, TCRdb rebuilt clones from the public reads, retaining in-frame beta chains. Every entry covers one CDR3 protein and lists the most common genes and DNA from its rows. What appears here as the V and J calls and clone size reflects TCRdb's work, not the paper's. A total of approximately 50,000 distinct CDR3 sequences appear in this sample, 26% of them only once. The top ten hold 2% to 2.5% of the sample.

The investigation overall reported the following: The greatest overlap of tumor-infiltrating Treg TCR alpha and beta sequences was with tumor naive CD4+ T cells, followed next by blood naive CD4+ T cells. The validation in the larger cohort was limited to a single TCR beta V-J rearrangement instead of whole repertoires. Tumor memory CD4+ T cell TCR gene usage was found to cluster with blood and lymph node memory CD4+ cells and with lymph node naive CD4+ cells.

Here V drops 6 bases and J drops 9 bases, and the junction holds 8 bases not matched to any gene. The CDR3 runs 14 amino acids, cysteine and phenylalanine included. Just CDR3 DNA is preserved here, 42 bases in frame from base 1. This clonotype has at least ten counts. It has no known antigen specificity. Base qualities are not at hand, and no much larger clone is one base apart. Cells that were CD4+CD25+CD127-/low were isolated as Tregs. Tregs, naive and memory CD4+ T cells from tumor, blood and ipsilateral draining lymph nodes of five breast cancer patients underwent full-length TCR alpha and beta sequencing. Tumor tissue and lymph nodes obtained by ipsilateral axillary dissection were perfused with PBS, cut into small pieces and digested using collagenase I and hyaluronidase. FACS confirmed that the sorted cell populations were more than 90% pure.

The chain links TRBV12-3 or TRBV12-4 with TRBJ1-6, with 7 junctional bases fitting TRBD1. The specimen was tumor-infiltrating Tregs sorted from the breast tumor. The receptor was isolated from a female donor with breast cancer. Read as DNA, the sequence is TGTGCCAGCAGGCTGACAGGGTACGGTTCACCCCTCCACTTT. This yields the protein CASRLTGYGSPLHF.